The entry below gives a single TCR beta chain sequence along with its context. Its antigen is still unknown. It has no much larger one-base neighbor in the sample; base qualities were not kept. Receptors were amplified or captured by 5' RACE. Sequencing was carried out with an Illumina HiSeq 2500. A second PCR of about 6 to 12 cycles was run with a J-beta primer mix and a sample-barcoded 5' primer. A template-switch 5' adaptor carrying 12 random nucleotides introduced a unique molecular identifier onto each TCR beta cDNA molecule. At least 2.5 million CDR3-containing paired-end reads were obtained from each sample. The Mint cDNA synthesis kit, primed by a TRBC-specific oligonucleotide, was used to synthesize first-strand cDNA from all RNA. Following uracil-DNA glycosylase treatment, a first 18-cycle PCR with universal primers M1SS and BC2_uni_R was performed on all cDNA. Regarding the original processing steps: For normalization, 1 million high-quality reads, each with a distinct molecular identifier, were randomly selected from each sample. Reads sharing molecular identifiers were discarded rather than binned into consensus sequences. CDR3 identification, clonotype clustering and error correction used MiTCR with a Q25 quality threshold and the strictest error-elimination algorithm. A nonparametric unseen species model with Euler transformation was used to estimate lower-bound total TCR beta diversity. TCRdb reanalyzed the raw reads on its own, using fastp at Q25 for trimming and MiXCR for clone calling, and kept in-frame beta chains. Rows are combined by CDR3 protein, so each entry shows the most common genes and DNA. The V and J calls and clone size are TCRdb's, not the authors'. The sample yields under 800,000 distinct CDR3 sequences; under 25% were counted once. Clones ranked in the top ten supply roughly 3.6% of the sample.

The data derive from a study of blood T cells in healthy people across ages (dated by TCRdb to the mid-2010s). Notes on the research overall: Template switching captured roughly one uniquely barcoded TCR beta cDNA molecule per two T cells in model experiments. Using deep sequencing normalized with unique cDNA molecular identifiers, the study measured how TCR beta repertoire diversity changes with age. The donors were split into four age groups: young (average 16 years), middle-aged (roughly 39), aged (about 62) and long-lived (more than 80). To avoid experimental bias, donors of different ages were distributed randomly across sequencing lanes. Using the same blood draw, the study looked at two additional independent replicas of 1 million unique cDNA reads for two donors, one aged 18 to 30 and the other aged 80 or older. Beyond this particular receptor, the publication reports: Observed TCR beta diversity per million T cells fell roughly linearly with age, and a significant reduction was already apparent by age around 40. The long-lived group showed more naive CD4+ T cells, fewer expanded clones and increased TCR diversity than the aged group, suggesting age selection. Bulk unsorted PBMC profiling prevented conclusive comparison of naive and antigen-experienced compartments. Estimates of total diversity based on one million sequenced T cells were regarded as lower bounds and as underestimates. Because donor CMV infection status was unknown, age-related changes in expanded clonotypes were potentially confounded. There was a strong correlation between observed TCR beta diversity and the percentage of naive T cells measured by flow cytometry.

Germline trimming: 5 bases from V, 1 base from J; junction bases outside gene matches: 9. Measured from the cysteine to the phenylalanine, the CDR3 is 17 residues long. Just the 51-base CDR3 DNA is kept, in frame starting at base 1. Systemically healthy Caucasian individuals from Russia, 39 in total and aged roughly 6 to 95 years, were included as donors. Around 9.7 milliliters of peripheral blood were collected from each donor into EDTA-treated Vacutainer tubes. Ficoll-Paque density-gradient centrifugation was used to isolate PBMCs, with at least 6.5 million per sample. Trizol reagent was used to extract total RNA from the PBMCs, yielding at least 5 micrograms per sample. The percentages of naive CD45RAhigh/CD27high T cells were determined by flow cytometry on a PBMC aliquot from every donor.

This clonotype was obtained from a man aged 70-80 years in good health. The chain uses TRBV12-3 or TRBV12-4 and TRBJ2-1; TRBD1 fits 9 bases in the junction. The material sequenced was blood. The nucleotide sequence is given as TGTGCCAGCAGTCCATCCATGGGACAGGGATCCTACAATGAGCAGTTCTTC. Translated, this is CASSPSMGQGSYNEQFF.